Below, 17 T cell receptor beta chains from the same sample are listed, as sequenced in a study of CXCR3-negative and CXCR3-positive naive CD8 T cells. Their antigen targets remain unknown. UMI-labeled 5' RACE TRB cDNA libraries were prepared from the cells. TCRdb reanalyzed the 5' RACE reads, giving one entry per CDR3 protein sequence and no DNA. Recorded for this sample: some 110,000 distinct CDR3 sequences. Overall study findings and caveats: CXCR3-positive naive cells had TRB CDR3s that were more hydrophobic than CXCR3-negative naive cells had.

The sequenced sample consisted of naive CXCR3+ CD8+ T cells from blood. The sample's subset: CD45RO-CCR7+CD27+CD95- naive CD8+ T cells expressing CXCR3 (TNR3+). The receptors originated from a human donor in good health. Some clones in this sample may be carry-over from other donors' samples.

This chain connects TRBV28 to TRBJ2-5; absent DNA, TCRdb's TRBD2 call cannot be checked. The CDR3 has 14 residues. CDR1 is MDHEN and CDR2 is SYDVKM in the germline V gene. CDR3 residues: CASSWVGLQETQYF.

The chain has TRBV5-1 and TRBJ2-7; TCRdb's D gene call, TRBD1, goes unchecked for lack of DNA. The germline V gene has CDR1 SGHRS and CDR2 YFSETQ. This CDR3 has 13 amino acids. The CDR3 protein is CASSWGQDYEQYF.

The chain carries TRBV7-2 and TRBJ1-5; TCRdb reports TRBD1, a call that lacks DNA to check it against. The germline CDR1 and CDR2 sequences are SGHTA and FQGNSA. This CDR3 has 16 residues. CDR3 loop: CASSLVTGSSNQPQHF.

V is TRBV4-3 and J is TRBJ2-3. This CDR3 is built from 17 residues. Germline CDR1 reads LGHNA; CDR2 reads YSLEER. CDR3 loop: CASSQEIGGAIGDTQYF.

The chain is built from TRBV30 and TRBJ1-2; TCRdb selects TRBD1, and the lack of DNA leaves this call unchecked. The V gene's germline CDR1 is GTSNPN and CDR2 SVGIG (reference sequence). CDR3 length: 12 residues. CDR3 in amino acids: CACPRTVYGYTF.

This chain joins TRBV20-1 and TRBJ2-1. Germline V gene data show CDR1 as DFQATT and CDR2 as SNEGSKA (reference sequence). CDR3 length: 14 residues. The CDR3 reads CSARSQQTYNEQFF.

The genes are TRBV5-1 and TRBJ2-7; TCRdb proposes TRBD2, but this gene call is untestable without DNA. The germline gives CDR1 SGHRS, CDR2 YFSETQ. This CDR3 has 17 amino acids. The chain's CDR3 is CASSLTGLAGGSYEQYF.

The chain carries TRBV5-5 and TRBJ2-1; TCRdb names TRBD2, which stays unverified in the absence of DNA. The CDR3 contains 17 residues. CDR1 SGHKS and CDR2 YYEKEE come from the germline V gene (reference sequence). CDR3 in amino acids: CASSWATSGGYYNEQFF.

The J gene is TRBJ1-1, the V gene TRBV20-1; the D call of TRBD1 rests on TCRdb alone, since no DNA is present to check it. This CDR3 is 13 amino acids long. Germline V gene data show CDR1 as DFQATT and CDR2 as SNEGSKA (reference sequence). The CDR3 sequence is CSAREAGDTEAFF.

This CDR3 is CASSLDRAHEQYF. The V call is TRBV12-3 or TRBV12-4, the J call TRBJ2-7; TCRdb indicates TRBD1, and absent DNA this call remains unverified. The CDR3 loop spans 13 amino acids.

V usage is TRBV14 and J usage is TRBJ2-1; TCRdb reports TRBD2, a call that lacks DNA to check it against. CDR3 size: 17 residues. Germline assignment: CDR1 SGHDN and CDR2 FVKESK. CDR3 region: CASSQETGLSSYNEQFF. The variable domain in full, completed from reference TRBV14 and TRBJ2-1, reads EAGVTQFPSHSVIEKGQTVTLRCDPISGHDNLYWYRRVMGKEIKFLLHFVKESKQDESGMPNNRFLAERTGGTYSTLKVQPAELEDSGVYFCASSQETGLSSYNEQFFGPGTRLTVL.

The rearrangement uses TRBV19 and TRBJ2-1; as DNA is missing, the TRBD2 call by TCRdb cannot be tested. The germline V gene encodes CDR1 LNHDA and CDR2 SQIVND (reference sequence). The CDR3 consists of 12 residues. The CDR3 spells CASSGSGAEQFF.

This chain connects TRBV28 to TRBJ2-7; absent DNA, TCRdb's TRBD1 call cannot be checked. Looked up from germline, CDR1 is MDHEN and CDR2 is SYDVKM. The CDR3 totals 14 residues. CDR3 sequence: CASTPPTGVGEQYF.

The CDR3 is CASSLRADYTEAFF. The V and J genes are TRBV28 and TRBJ1-1; without DNA, the TCRdb call of TRBD1 cannot be checked. Germline CDR1 and CDR2: MDHEN and SYDVKM. The CDR3 length is 14 residues.

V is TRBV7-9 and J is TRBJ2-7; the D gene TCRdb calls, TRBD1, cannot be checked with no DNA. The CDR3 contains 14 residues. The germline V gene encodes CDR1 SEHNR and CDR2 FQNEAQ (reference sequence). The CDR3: CASTAPSVPGEQYF.

CDR3 sequence reads: CASSFRNGEQYF. The chain links TRBV7-9 to TRBJ2-7. There are 12 residues in the CDR3. Germline V lookup: CDR1 SEHNR, CDR2 FQNEAQ (reference sequence).

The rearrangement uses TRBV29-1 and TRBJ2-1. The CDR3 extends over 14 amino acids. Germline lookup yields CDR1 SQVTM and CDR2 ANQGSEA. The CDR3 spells CSVDLAGLWNEQFF.